This TCR beta chain was captured by sequencing in a study of blood T cell repertoires in COVID-19. Background on the study: Donors in the United States, Italy and Spain gave samples during acute or convalescent COVID-19.

Sequencing used immunoSEQ multiplex PCR; TCRdb keeps in-frame clones, though not all of them. The sample records hundreds of thousands of clones, 65% to 90% being singletons. Per germline, CDR1 SGDLS and CDR2 YYNGEE. The CDR3 is 14 residues long. The V end lost 1 base, the J end lost 4 bases, and 11 bases lay between the germline ends. During active infection, Seattle patients enrolled and were then monitored through disease. The genes are TRBV9 and TRBJ1-1, with D unresolved. Sequencing input: peripheral blood. This clonotype originated in a man aged 50 to 60 with COVID-19, enrolled during active disease. CDR3 nucleotide sequence: TGTGCCAGCAGCGTACTGTCGGTCGGCACTGAAGCTTTCTTT. The encoded protein is CASSVLSVGTEAFF.